A selection of T cell receptor beta chains follows, all from one sample in a study of cytotoxic CD8 clonotypes in ibrutinib-treated CLL. Profiling relied on immunoSEQ multiplex PCR, and the TCRdb table lists in-frame clones only, not all of them. This table holds about 160,000 clones, roughly four fifths found once. The sample was PBMCs, taken after 24 months of ibrutinib treatment. These receptors were obtained from a human donor with chronic lymphocytic leukemia. Each CDR3 is given with its conserved first and last residue.

v_gene | CDR3aa
TRBV5-1 | CASSLIVGGHEQYF
TRBV4-3 | CASSHDGPGGGNEKLFF
TRBV19 | CASSATTGGDTQYF
TRBV9 | CASSPGFRTNTEAFF
TRBV6-5 | CASTSRLAGGSTQYF
TRBV6-6 | CASSSGQEGNTIYF
TRBV7-2 | CASSTGAYEQYF
TRBV4-3 | CASSQMMGREAHEQYF
TRBV4-1 | CASSQDTGSSGANVLTF
TRBV5-1 | CASSHPPLGVEANTDTQYF
TRBV5-4 | CASSREVGANVLTF
TRBV7-3 | CASSPGGSRSNTQYF
TRBV6-1 | CASRGTIGYTF
TRBV7-9 | CASTPNRGRASYNEQFF
TRBV4-3 | CASSQLAGSDQETQYF
TRBV9 | CASSVERTVNNSPLHF
TRBV7-3 | CASSLLRVNTEAFF
TRBV6-5 | CASSYGYRGASGYTF
TRBV10-2 | CASSEWETANTEAFF
TRBV7-8 | CASSFGPGGNQPQHF
TRBV7-9 | CASSLVASYEQYF
TRBV7-2 | CASSLAIISYEQYF
TRBV2 | CASSENRAGYTF
TRBV18 | CASSSVRGTGTGELFF
TRBV18 | CASSPRKGGTGELFF
TRBV11-3 | CASSSTGGSTEAFF
TRBV11-2 | CASSLWDTEAFF
TRBV4-1 | CASSQSGPGQAIQETQYF
TRBV6-1 | CASSEALNYNEQFF
TRBV6-1 | CASRPRGGYYEQYF
TRBV7-2 | CASSGQILNTEAFF
TRBV19 | CASSTSGTGYTEAFF
TRBV27 | CASSILQGGGSYNEQFF
TRBV28 | CASSLGRVEAFF
TRBV30 | CALSRGLSYEQYF
TRBV27 | CASSLWATGHWGYGYTF
TRBV5-1 | CASSLADQRLANTEAFF
TRBV7-2 | CASSLAGVGTDTQYF